Below, 14 T cell receptor beta chains from the same sample are listed, as sequenced in a study of T cell responses to AZD1222 COVID-19 vaccine. Produced via immunoSEQ multiplex PCR; TCRdb's table is partial and in-frame only. The data show 150,000 to 200,000 clones, 92% seen once. The sample in question was peripheral blood, obtained 28 days after the second AZD1222 dose. These receptors were obtained from an adult who received the AZD1222 COVID-19 vaccine.

J is TRBJ2-1 and V is TRBV21-1; the table's D call, TRBD2, was not checked against the DNA. TRBV21-1 corresponds to a pseudogene. CDR3 length equals 15 residues. For the CDR3, the DNA is TGTGCCAGCAGCACCCTCGGGACTAGCGGGAATGAGCAGTTCTTC. It is translated as CASSTLGTSGNEQFF.

This clone was seen only once. The chain links TRBV7-9 to TRBJ1-2; 8 nucleotides match TRBD1. Germline CDR1 SEHNR, CDR2 FQNEAQ (reference sequence). The J segment lost 7 bases and the V segment lost 4 bases, leaving 14 bases of the junction unmatched. CDR3 length: 16 residues. CDR3 sequence reads: CASSSLWTGNKAGYTF. CDR3 nucleotide sequence: TGTGCCAGCAGCTCTCTCTGGACAGGGAACAAGGCTGGCTACACCTTC.

J is TRBJ1-6 and V is TRBV9, with D possibly matching TRBD1 (6 bases). CDR1 and CDR2 (germline): SGDLS, YYNGEE. The CDR3 spans 12 residues. Between the trimmed V and J ends, which lost 4 bases and 12 bases, there was a span of 11 bases. The CDR3 coding sequence is TGTGCCAGCAGCTCCCTAGGGGGACCCCTCCACTTT. Translating it yields CASSSLGGPLHF.

V and J are TRBV6-2 or TRBV6-3 and TRBJ1-5; D uncertain. Germline assignment: CDR1 MNHEY and CDR2 SVGEGT. This CDR3 region has 13 residues. The V end lost 4 bases, the J end lost 6 bases, and 10 bases lay between the germline ends. The DNA for the CDR3 is TGTGCCAGCAGTTTCCAGTTGACTCAGCCCCAGCATTTT. Its protein product is CASSFQLTQPQHF.

V gene TRBV12-5 combines with J gene TRBJ2-1; the match to TRBD2 covers 7 bases. Germline CDR1 and CDR2: LGHNT and FRNRAP. Germline trimming cut 10 bases from V and 8 bases from J; bases unmatched to any gene: 8. The CDR3 extends over 12 amino acids. The CDR3 region has the DNA TGTGCTAACGTCAGCGGGAACCATGAGCAGTTCTTC. Translation gives CANVSGNHEQFF.

This clone was seen a handful of times. V and J are TRBV5-5 and TRBJ1-2; a weak D match, TRBD1 (6 bases). Germline CDR1 is SGHKS and CDR2 is YYEKEE (reference sequence). The V gene lost 2 bases and the J gene lost 0 bases, with 8 bases spanning the gap. The length of the CDR3 is 14 residues. The CDR3 DNA is TGTGCCAGCAGCTTTGGGGGCACTAACTATGGCTACACCTTC. Amino acids: CASSFGGTNYGYTF. The full variable domain, with the rest looked up from reference TRBV5-5 and TRBJ1-2, is DAGVTQSPTHLIKTRGQQVTLRCSPISGHKSVSWYQQVLGQGPQFIFQYYEKEERGRGNFPDRFSARQFPNYSSELNVNALLLGDSALYLCASSFGGTNYGYTFGSGTRLTVV.

The CDR3 is CASRPTSGGQYNEQFF. As DNA, the CDR3 is TGTGCCAGCAGACCCACATCAGGGGGACAGTACAATGAGCAGTTCTTC. The gene calls are TRBV28 and TRBJ2-1; 7 bases agree with TRBD1. V was pared by 6 bases and J by 4 bases, with 12 bases of the junction left unmatched. Germline CDR1 reads MDHEN; CDR2 reads SYDVKM. There are 16 residues in the CDR3.

The chain combines TRBV7-6 with TRBJ2-5, with TRBD2 matching over 15 bases. Trimming removed 3 bases from V and 2 bases from J; junction bases left unmatched: 7. The germline V gene encodes CDR1 SGHVS and CDR2 FNYEAQ. The CDR3 covers 18 residues. The CDR3, as DNA: TGTGCCAGCAGCTTCGGGACTAGCGGGGGGATGGGGCAAGAGACCCAGTACTTC. Translated, it gives CASSFGTSGGMGQETQYF.

The chain is built from TRBV18 and TRBJ1-2, with 11 bases lining up with TRBD1. V was pared by 2 bases and J by 3 bases, with 2 bases of the junction left unmatched. Per germline, CDR1 KGHSH and CDR2 LQKENI. The CDR3 sequence is 15 residues long. In nucleotides, the CDR3 is TGTGCCAGCTCACCAGGACAGGGGGCTGACTATGGCTACACCTTC. It translates to CASSPGQGADYGYTF.

The chain combines TRBV19 with TRBJ1-1; D may be TRBD1 (6 bases). The germline V and J ends were trimmed by 7 bases and 6 bases, with 18 bases remaining between them. The CDR3 covers 14 residues. In germline, CDR1 is LNHDA, CDR2 SQIVND (reference sequence). CDR3 amino acids: CASIPTRGGAEAFF. CDR3 in DNA: TGTGCCAGTATCCCCACCCGGGGGGGCGCTGAAGCTTTCTTT.

The chain carries TRBV6-1 and TRBJ1-1; 10 bases match TRBD1. The ends lost 0 bases at V and 6 bases at J; junction bases unmatched: 7. CDR3 size: 16 residues. Germline loops: CDR1 MNHNS, CDR2 SASEGT. The CDR3 DNA reads as TGTGCCAGCAGTGAAGCGATGGACAGGGGGAGGCCTGAAGCTTTCTTT. This sequence encodes CASSEAMDRGRPEAFF.

The chain links TRBV7-9 to TRBJ2-3; 7 bases agree with TRBD1. Germline V gene lookup returns CDR1 SEHNR and CDR2 FQNEAQ (reference sequence). The CDR3 contains 17 residues. V was clipped by 5 bases and J by 2 bases; unmatched bases: 13. CDR3: CASSRGQPNQFTDTQYF. In DNA, the CDR3 is TGTGCCAGCAGCCGGGGACAGCCAAATCAGTTCACAGATACGCAGTATTTT.

The rearrangement joins TRBV13 to TRBJ2-3; TRBD1 matches 8 bases. The CDR3 contains 14 residues. Germline V gene sequence: CDR1 PRHDT, CDR2 FYEKMQ (reference sequence). Unmatched junction bases numbered 4, after V lost 3 bases and J lost 5 bases. DNA for the CDR3: TGTGCCAGCAGCTTCTGGGACAGGCGAGATACGCAGTATTTT. Translation gives CASSFWDRRDTQYF.

This clone was found once. The rearrangement uses TRBV28 and TRBJ1-2; D perhaps matches TRBD1 (5 bases). Germline values: CDR1 MDHEN, CDR2 SYDVKM. Trimming removed 4 bases at V and 4 bases at J, with 19 bases between. CDR3 length: 16 amino acids. CDR3 nucleotides: TGTGCCAGCAGTTCTCGAGGGCAGGGTCGAATCTATGGCTACACCTTC. As protein: CASSSRGQGRIYGYTF.